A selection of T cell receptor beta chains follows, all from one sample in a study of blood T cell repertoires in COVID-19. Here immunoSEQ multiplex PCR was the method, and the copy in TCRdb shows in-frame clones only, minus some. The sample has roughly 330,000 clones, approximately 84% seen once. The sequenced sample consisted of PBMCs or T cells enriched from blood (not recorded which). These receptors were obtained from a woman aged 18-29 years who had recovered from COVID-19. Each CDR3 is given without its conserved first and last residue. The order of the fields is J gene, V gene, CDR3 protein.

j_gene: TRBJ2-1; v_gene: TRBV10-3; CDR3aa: AISGGTGRYNEQF
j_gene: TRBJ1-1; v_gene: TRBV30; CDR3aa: AWRRRVFTEAF
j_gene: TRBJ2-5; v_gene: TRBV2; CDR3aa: ASSKLAGEETQY
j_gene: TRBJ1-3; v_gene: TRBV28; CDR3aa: ASWDRISGNTIY
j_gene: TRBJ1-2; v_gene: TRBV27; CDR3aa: ASSPGQGAYGYT
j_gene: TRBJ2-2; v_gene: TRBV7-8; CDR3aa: ASSFGQGGRTGELF
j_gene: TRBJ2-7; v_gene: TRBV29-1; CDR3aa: SAPGTDSYEQY
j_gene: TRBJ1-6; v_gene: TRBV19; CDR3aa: ASSISFSYNSPLH
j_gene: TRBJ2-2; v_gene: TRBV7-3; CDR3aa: ASSMAVGTGELF
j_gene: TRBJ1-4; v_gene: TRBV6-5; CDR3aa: ASSSTTGGKNEKLF
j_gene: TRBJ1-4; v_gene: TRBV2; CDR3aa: ASSAGEVKEKLF
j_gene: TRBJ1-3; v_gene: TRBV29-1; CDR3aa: SVGILGNTIY
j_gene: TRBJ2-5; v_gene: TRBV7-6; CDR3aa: ASSRTLTSAETQY
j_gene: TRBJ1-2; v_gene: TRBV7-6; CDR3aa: ASSSQAGVNYGYT
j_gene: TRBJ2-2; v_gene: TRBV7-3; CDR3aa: ASSLGTANTGELF
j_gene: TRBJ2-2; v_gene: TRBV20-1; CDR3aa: SASGWLNTGELF
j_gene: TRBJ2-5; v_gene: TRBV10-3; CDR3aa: AISKTGHRASETQY
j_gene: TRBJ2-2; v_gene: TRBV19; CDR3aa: ASSTETGTNTGELF
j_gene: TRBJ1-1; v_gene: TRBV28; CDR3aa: ASSDPGEIGTEAF
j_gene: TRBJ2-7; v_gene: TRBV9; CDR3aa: ASSVDGGGAYEQY
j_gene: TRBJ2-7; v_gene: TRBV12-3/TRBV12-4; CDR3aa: ASSSDRGDEQY
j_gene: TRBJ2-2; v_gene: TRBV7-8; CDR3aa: ASSLTGNTGELF
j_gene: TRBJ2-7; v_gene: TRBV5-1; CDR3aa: ASSLDPIAYEQY
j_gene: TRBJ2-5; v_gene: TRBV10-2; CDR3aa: ASRMGLAEGTQY
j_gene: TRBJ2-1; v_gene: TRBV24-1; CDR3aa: ATSEKGAGEQF
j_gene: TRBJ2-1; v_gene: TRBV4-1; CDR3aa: ASSLGQGRNEQF
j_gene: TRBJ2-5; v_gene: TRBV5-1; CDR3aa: ASSTRTGNGETQY
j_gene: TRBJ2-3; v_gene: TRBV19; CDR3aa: ASKRGAADTQY
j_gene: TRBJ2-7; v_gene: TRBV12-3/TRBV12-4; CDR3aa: ASSSGVNEQY
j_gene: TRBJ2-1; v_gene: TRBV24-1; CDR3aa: ATSETGLANEQF
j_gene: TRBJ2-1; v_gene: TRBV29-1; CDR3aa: SVSSGGDEQF
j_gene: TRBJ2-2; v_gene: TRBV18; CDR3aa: ASSARENTGELF
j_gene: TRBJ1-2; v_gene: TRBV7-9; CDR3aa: ASSLGQGEDYGYT
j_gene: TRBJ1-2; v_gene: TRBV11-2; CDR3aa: ASSPSTGQGGYT
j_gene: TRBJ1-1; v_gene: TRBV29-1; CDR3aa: SVLKSLQAF
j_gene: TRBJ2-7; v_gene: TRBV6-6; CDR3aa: ASRQLAGVSYEQY
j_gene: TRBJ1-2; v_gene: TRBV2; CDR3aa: ASRVPGLYYGYT
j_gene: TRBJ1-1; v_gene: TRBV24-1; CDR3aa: ATQRSGGTEAF
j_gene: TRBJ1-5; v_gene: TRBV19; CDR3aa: ASSIESGGGQPQH
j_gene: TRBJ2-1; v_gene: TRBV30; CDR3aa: AWARTGTYNEQF
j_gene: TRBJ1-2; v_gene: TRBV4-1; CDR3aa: ASSQERGNYGYT